This TCR beta chain was identified during a study of shared clonotypes between healthy human individuals (TCRdb year 2020). For the wider study: The cohort included three men and a couple of women between 18 and 49 years of age. Each donor's leukapheresis produced roughly between roughly 0.9 and 9 billion PBMCs. Different laboratories and diverse techniques were used to prepare libraries and sequence TCR repertoires, to increase sequencing depth and limit assay-specific biases. Per donor, three plates each were used for CD4 naive and CD4 memory, two for CD8 naive, and one for CD8 memory. To estimate repertoire size and how much clonotypes are shared between individuals, the study performed deep sequencing of blood TCR repertoires from roughly five healthy adults.

As for this clone: The specificity of this receptor is unknown. No base qualities exist here, and no much larger clone lies one base off it.

The donors were healthy, HIV-negative adults with no recently reported acute infections or vaccinations. All donors were Caucasian adults living in Nashville, Tennessee, USA. CD4+ T cells were enriched through magnetic negative selection, after which naive cells were positively selected on CD45RA and the remaining negative fraction served as the memory subset. Blood was obtained by leukapheresis, after which PBMCs were separated by Ficoll-Histopaque density gradient centrifugation and cryopreserved in liquid nitrogen vapor phase. Analytical flow cytometry was used to check the purity and quantity of every magnetically sorted T cell population. Genomic DNA was isolated from every sorted fraction and measured by UV absorbance on a Nanodrop 2000c. After removal of 0 bases from V and 0 bases from J, the junction retains 10 bases not matched to a gene. The germline V gene supplies CDR1 SGHTA and CDR2 FQGNSA. From its cysteine to its phenylalanine, the CDR3 spans 18 amino acids. The entry retains the CDR3 DNA only, 54 bases that are in frame from base 1.

Findings and caveats that apply to the study as a whole: The genetic and exposure-history diversity represented was limited by the small number of donors. Estimated clonotype richness was generally larger for naive than for memory subsets. Clonotypes shared by all four sorted-subset donors showed higher generation probabilities than non-shared clonotypes. Pairwise subsampling led to the expectation that sequencing depth would affect the degree of clonotype sharing among donors. Rarefaction of sorted-subset datasets indicated incomplete sequencing despite the large sequencing depth. Sampling was restricted to blood, and TCR repertoires in tissues likely differ from the TCR repertoires found in blood. Sharing across a handful of donors was observed for about 5% of naive CD4, around 3.5% of naive CD8, over 2% of memory CD4, and around 0.44% of memory CD8 clonotypes.

Using the deep immunoSEQ assay, TCR CDR3 regions were amplified from genomic DNA by multiplex PCR. Extracted genomic DNA from each cell subset was distributed evenly across all wells of several immunoSEQ 96-well plates, and each plate was treated as a replicate. For sorted subsets, about 200 ng genomic DNA, equal to 25,000 to 35,000 T cell genomes, was loaded into each replicate PCR. Purified libraries were measured with a Qubit 3.0 fluorometer, size-checked on a Bioanalyzer 2100, and measured again with the KAPA Library Quantification kit. Every immunoSEQ 96-well plate was sequenced on a separate single-read 150-cycle Illumina NextSeq 550 flow cell. In the paper's pipeline: Because the immunoSEQ output included only junctional sequences and no quality scores, the filtering could not be the same as the filtering used for full-length reads. To assign V/J genes and CDR3, sequences were annotated using PyIR, a Python wrapper for IgBLAST v1.9, with IMGT germline references. Reads were filtered out if the reads had weak V/J assignments (E-value above 1e-6), no CDR3, stop codons, out-of-frame junctions, or ambiguous translated residues. V3J clonotypes were defined by identical inferred V gene, J gene, and CDR3 amino acid sequence. The percentage overlap between two repertoires was calculated by dividing the number of shared unique clonotypes by the size of the smaller repertoire. RTK rarefaction, the Chao1 estimator, and Recon v2.1 estimates of unobserved clonotypes were used to assess repertoire richness. OLGA was used to compute generation probabilities for all TCRbeta clonotypes that the gDNA method yielded from a handful of donors. This is the immuneACCESS table as TCRdb keeps it, with only in-frame sequences that have V and J called. A part of the clones is gone; compared with another copy, unresolved V genes explain less than half, and the rest is unexplained. For V, J and clone size, that table is used; D and trimming come from the DNA. This sample gives about 2.3 million clones in total; approximately 93% of them show up just once. The ten largest clones take up 0.39% of the sample.

This TCR derives from a man aged 18-30 years in good health. Some clones in this sample may be carry-over from other donors' samples. What was sequenced was naive CD4+ T cells from PBMCs. The label giving this sample's cell subset or site can be read as: CD45RA+ positively selected. The rearrangement joined TRBV7-2 to TRBJ1-1; TRBD1 fits 7 bases in the junction. The base sequence is TGTGCCAGCAGCTTAGCGGCAGGGGGAAGGGGGGTGAACACTGAAGCTTTCTTT. This encodes CASSLAAGGRGVNTEAFF. Reference TRBV7-2 and TRBJ1-1 genes cover what lies past the CDR3, so the full variable domain is GAGVSQSPSNKVTEKGKDVELRCDPISGHTALYWYRQSLGQGLEFLIYFQGNSAPDKSGLPSDRFSAERTGGSVSTLTIQRTQQEDSAVYLCASSLAAGGRGVNTEAFFGQGTRLTVV.